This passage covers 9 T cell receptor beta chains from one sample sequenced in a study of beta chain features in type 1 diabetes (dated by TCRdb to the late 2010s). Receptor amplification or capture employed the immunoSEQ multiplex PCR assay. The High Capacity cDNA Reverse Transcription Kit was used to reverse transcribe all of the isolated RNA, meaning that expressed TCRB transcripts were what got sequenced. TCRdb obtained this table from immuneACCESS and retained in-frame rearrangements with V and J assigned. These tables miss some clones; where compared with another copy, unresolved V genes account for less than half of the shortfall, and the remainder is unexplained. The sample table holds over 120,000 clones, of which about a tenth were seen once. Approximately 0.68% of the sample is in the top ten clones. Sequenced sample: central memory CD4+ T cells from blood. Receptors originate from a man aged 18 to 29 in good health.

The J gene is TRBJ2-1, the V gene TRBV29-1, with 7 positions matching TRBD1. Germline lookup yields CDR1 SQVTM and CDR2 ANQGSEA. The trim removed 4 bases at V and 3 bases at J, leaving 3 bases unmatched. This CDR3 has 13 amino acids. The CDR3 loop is CSVAGTVYNEQFF. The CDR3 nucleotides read TGCAGCGTTGCCGGGACAGTCTACAATGAGCAGTTCTTC.

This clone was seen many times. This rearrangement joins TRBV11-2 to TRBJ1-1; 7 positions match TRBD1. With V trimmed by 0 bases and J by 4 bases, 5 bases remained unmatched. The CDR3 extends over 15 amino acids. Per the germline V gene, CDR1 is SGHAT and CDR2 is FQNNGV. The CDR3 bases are TGTGCCAGCAGCTTAGAACCCGACAGGGCCACTGAAGCTTTCTTT. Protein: CASSLEPDRATEAFF. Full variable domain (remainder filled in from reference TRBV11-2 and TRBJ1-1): EAGVAQSPRYKIIEKRQSVAFWCNPISGHATLYWYQQILGQGPKLLIQFQNNGVVDDSQLPKDRFSAERLKGVDSTLKIQPAKLEDSAVYLCASSLEPDRATEAFFGQGTRLTVV.

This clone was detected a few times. The CDR3 sequence: CASRGVSSYEQYF. The CDR3 DNA follows: TGTGCCAGCCGGGGGGTTAGCTCCTACGAGCAGTACTTC. The V and J genes are TRBV6-1 and TRBJ2-7, with TRBD2 identical over 7 bases. Germline values: CDR1 MNHNS, CDR2 SASEGT. CDR3 length: 13 residues. V dropped 8 bases and J dropped 0; count of bases not matched to a gene: 4.

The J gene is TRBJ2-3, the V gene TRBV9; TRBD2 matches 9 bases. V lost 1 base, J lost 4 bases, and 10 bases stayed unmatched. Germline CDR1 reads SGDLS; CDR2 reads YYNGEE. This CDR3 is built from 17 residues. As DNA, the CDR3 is TGTGCCAGCAGCGTATCGGGAGGCGGGGGGGCCCCAGATACGCAGTATTTT. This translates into CASSVSGGGGAPDTQYF.

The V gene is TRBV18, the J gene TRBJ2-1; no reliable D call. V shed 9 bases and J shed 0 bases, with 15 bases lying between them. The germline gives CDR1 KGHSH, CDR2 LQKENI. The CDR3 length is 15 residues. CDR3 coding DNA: TGTGCCAGTCGCCGAAGTGAGATCTCCTACAATGAGCAGTTCTTC. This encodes CASRRSEISYNEQFF. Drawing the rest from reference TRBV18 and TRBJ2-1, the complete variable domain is NAGVMQNPRHLVRRRGQEARLRCSPMKGHSHVYWYRQLPEEGLKFMVYLQKENIIDESGMPKERFSAEFPKEGPSILRIQQVVRGDSAAYFCASRRSEISYNEQFFGPGTRLTVL.

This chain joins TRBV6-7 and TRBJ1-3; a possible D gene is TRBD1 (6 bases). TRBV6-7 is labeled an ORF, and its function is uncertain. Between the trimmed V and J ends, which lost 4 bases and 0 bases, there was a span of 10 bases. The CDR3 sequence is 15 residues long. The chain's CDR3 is CASSCIGGSGNTIYF. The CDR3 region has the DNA TGTGCCAGCAGTTGTATAGGGGGCTCTGGAAACACCATATATTTT.

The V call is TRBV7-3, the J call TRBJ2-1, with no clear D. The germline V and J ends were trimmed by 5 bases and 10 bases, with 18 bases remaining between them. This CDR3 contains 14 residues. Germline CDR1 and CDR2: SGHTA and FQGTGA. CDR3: CASSLRSSPAEQFF. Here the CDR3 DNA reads TGTGCCAGCAGCCTACGTAGCTCTCCAGCGGAGCAGTTCTTC.

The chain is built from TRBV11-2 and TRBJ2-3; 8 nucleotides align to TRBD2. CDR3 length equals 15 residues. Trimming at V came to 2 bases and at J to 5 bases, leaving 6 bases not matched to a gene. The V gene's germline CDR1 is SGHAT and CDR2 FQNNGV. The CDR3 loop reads CASSLNGGAGDTQYF. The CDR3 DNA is TGTGCCAGCAGCTTAAACGGGGGGGCCGGAGATACGCAGTATTTT.

The CDR3 sequence is CASTRGQGWTGELFF. Written as DNA, the CDR3 is TGTGCCAGTACCAGAGGACAGGGGTGGACCGGGGAGCTGTTTTTT. This chain connects TRBV19 to TRBJ2-2; 9 nucleotides agree with TRBD1. The CDR3 is made up of 15 amino acids. Trimming took 7 bases from V and 5 from J; bases not matched to a gene: 8. Germline values: CDR1 LNHDA, CDR2 SQIVND (reference sequence).